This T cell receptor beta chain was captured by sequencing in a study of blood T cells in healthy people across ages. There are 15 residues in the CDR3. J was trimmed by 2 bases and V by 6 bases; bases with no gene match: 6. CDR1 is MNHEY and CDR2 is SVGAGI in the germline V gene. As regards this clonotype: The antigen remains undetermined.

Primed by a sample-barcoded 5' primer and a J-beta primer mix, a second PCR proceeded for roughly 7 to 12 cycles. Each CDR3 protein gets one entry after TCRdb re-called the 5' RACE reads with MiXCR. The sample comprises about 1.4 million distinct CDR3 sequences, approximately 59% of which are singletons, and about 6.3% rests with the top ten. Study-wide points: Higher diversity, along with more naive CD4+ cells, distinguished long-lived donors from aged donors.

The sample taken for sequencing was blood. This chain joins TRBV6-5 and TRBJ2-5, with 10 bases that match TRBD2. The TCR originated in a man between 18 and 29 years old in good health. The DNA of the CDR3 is TGTGCCAGCAGAGGAGCGGGGGGGACTCAAGAGACCCAGTACTTC. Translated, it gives CASRGAGGTQETQYF.